The clone carrying this TCR beta chain has at least ten counts. The data stem from a study of early T cells in non-severe SARS-CoV-2 infection. Individual cDNA molecules received unique molecular identifiers. TCRdb used MiXCR to reprocess the 5' RACE reads, holding one entry per CDR3 protein. The sample shows 35,000 to 45,000 distinct CDR3 sequences, about 12% of them seen only once. The receptor comes from an adult who was a healthcare worker with PCR-confirmed SARS-CoV-2 infection or an uninfected control (not recorded which). Sample: whole blood.

The CDR3 DNA reads TGTGCCAGCAGCCCCTCCAGGGGAATTGCTGAAGCTTTCTTT. Translating it yields CASSPSRGIAEAFF. This chain uses TRBV7-2 with TRBJ1-1; a weak D match, TRBD1 (6 bases). Germline-derived CDR1 and CDR2 are SGHTA and FQGNSA. The CDR3 has 14 amino acids. Trimming stripped 5 bases from V and 6 bases from J, with 16 bases between.